What follows are 25 T cell receptor beta chains derived from one specimen sequenced in a study of blood T cells in healthy people across ages. Combining a sample-barcoded 5' primer with a J-beta primer mix, a second PCR ran for about 6 to 11 cycles. Each CDR3 protein is one row after TCRdb ran MiXCR on the 5' RACE reads. The data hold approximately 760,000 distinct CDR3 sequences, with roughly 25% observed a single time. The sample was also linked to a second study, of T cells of mothers and their children.

Sequenced input: blood. These receptors all stem from a boy aged 5-17 years in good health.

This clonotype was recorded a few times. This chain links TRBV20-1 with TRBJ2-5, with 7 bases identical to TRBD2. This CDR3 has 13 residues. CDR1 and CDR2 from the germline V gene are DFQATT and SNEGSKA (reference sequence). The trim removed 1 base at V and 5 bases at J, leaving 4 bases unmatched. The CDR3 DNA reads TGCAGTGCTAGAGGGGGGGGAGAGGAGACCCAGTACTTC. Translated: CSARGGGEETQYF.

The V and J genes are TRBV20-1 and TRBJ2-7; D is unclear. Germline lookup yields CDR1 DFQATT and CDR2 SNEGSKA (reference sequence). The ends were cut back, 2 bases at V and 0 bases at J, with 14 bases in the middle. The CDR3 extends over 15 amino acids. CDR3 loop: CSARSGRASSYEQYF. CDR3 DNA: TGCAGTGCTAGATCGGGCCGAGCAAGCTCCTACGAGCAGTACTTC.

V and J are TRBV4-3 and TRBJ2-2; TRBD1 might be the D (6 bases). V was pared by 5 bases and J by 9 bases, with 19 bases between. The CDR3 contains 15 residues. Germline lookup yields CDR1 LGHNA and CDR2 YSLEER. The CDR3 loop reads CASSVRDNPTRELFF. The CDR3 nucleotides read TGCGCCAGCAGCGTTCGGGACAATCCAACTCGGGAGCTGTTTTTT.

This clonotype was seen a handful of times. The CDR3 DNA follows: TGCAGCGTTTTTACCCCCGAAGCTTTCTTT. Protein sequence: CSVFTPEAFF. The rearrangement links TRBV29-1 to TRBJ1-1; the D is unclear. Per germline, CDR1 SQVTM and CDR2 ANQGSEA. V was shortened by 5 bases and J by 8 bases, with 9 bases between the two germline ends. This CDR3 is 10 amino acids long.

This clonotype was counted once. V usage is TRBV12-3 or TRBV12-4 and J usage is TRBJ1-2, with 8 positions matching TRBD1. This CDR3 has 13 residues. Unmatched junction bases numbered 2, after V lost 7 bases and J lost 1 base. The CDR3 coding sequence is TGTGCCAGCACACAGGGGGGTAACTATGGCTACACCTTC. The encoded protein is CASTQGGNYGYTF.

This clonotype was counted only a few times. CDR3 amino acids: CAISDSFLSNQPQHF. In DNA, the CDR3 is TGTGCCATCAGTGACAGCTTCCTTAGCAATCAGCCCCAGCATTTT. V is TRBV10-3 and J is TRBJ1-5, with D unclear. Germline CDR1 and CDR2: ENHRY and SYGVKD. Trimming stripped 3 bases from V and 0 bases from J, with 9 bases between. The CDR3 has 15 residues.

The chain links TRBV5-1 to TRBJ2-7; a possible D gene is TRBD1 (6 bases). Trimming pared 4 bases from V and 5 bases from J, leaving 10 bases between. The CDR3 totals 12 residues. Germline-derived CDR1 and CDR2 are SGHRS and YFSETQ. The CDR3 DNA reads as TGCGCCAGCAGCCCTCACAGGGACGAGCAGTACTTC. Translating gives CASSPHRDEQYF. The variable domain in full, completed from reference TRBV5-1 and TRBJ2-7, reads KAGVTQTPRYLIKTRGQQVTLSCSPISGHRSVSWYQQTPGQGLQFLFEYFSETQRNKGNFPGRFSGRQFSNSRSEMNVSTLELGDSALYLCASSPHRDEQYFGPGTRLTVT.

This clonotype came up a few times. The chain combines TRBV5-1 with TRBJ2-5; 7 bases are shared with TRBD2. Germline values: CDR1 SGHRS, CDR2 YFSETQ. CDR3 length equals 14 residues. V trimming: 7 bases; J trimming: 4 bases; junction bases outside the gene matches: 10. The CDR3 DNA follows: TGCGCCAGCGCAGACTCGGGGGGAGGAGAGACCCAGTACTTC. This codes for CASADSGGGETQYF.

This clonotype has just a few counts. The chain combines TRBV12-3 or TRBV12-4 with TRBJ2-1; D uncertain. Deletions cut 6 bases from V and 10 bases from J, with 10 bases between. The CDR3 has 11 residues. The CDR3 nucleotides read TGTGCCAGCAGCCCTGCAGAGGAGCAGTTCTTC. Translation gives CASSPAEEQFF.

This clonotype was observed many times. The junction shows a germline mismatch at one end, possibly a read error. The genes are TRBV5-1 and TRBJ2-7, with 12 bases that match TRBD2. The germline V gene encodes CDR1 SGHRS and CDR2 YFSETQ. The CDR3 sequence is 15 residues long. The CDR3 sequence: CASSLTSGGSYEQYF. CDR3 nucleotides: TGTGCCAGCAGCTTGACTAGCGGGGGATCTTACGAGCAGTACTTC. Full variable domain (remainder filled in from reference TRBV5-1 and TRBJ2-7): KAGVTQTPRYLIKTRGQQVTLSCSPISGHRSVSWYQQTPGQGLQFLFEYFSETQRNKGNFPGRFSGRQFSNSRSEMNVSTLELGDSALYLCASSLTSGGSYEQYFGPGTRLTVT.

This clonotype appeared once. The V gene is TRBV27, the J gene TRBJ1-4; D may be TRBD1 (5 bases). The CDR3 is 14 amino acids. Germline CDR1 is MNHEY and CDR2 is SMNVEV (reference sequence). V was clipped by 6 bases and J by 4 bases, with 12 bases between them. CDR3 coding DNA: TGTGCCAGCAGCCGGGACGGATATAATGAAAAACTGTTTTTT. This translates into CASSRDGYNEKLFF.

This clonotype was picked up a small number of times. V is TRBV20-1 and J is TRBJ2-5, with D tentatively TRBD2 (6 bases). The CDR3 spans 14 residues. V lost 2 bases to trimming and J lost 4 bases, with 14 bases between them. CDR1 is DFQATT and CDR2 is SNEGSKA in the germline V gene (reference sequence). DNA for the CDR3: TGCAGTGCTAGAAGGGGATCCGGGGGAGAGACCCAGTACTTC. This codes for CSARRGSGGETQYF.

The J gene is TRBJ1-2, the V gene TRBV10-3; TRBD1 aligns across 8 bases. Germline CDR1 is ENHRY and CDR2 is SYGVKD. V was clipped by 6 bases and J by 3 bases; unmatched bases: 3. The CDR3 spans 13 residues. CDR3 nucleotides: TGTGCCATCAGACCGACAGGGGACTATGGCTACACCTTC. It specifies CAIRPTGDYGYTF.

This clonotype was seen many times. This rearrangement joins TRBV7-9 to TRBJ2-7, with D perhaps matching TRBD2 (5 bases). The CDR3 length is 13 residues. With 5 bases removed from V and 5 bases from J, the gap between germline ends came to 13 bases. The germline gives CDR1 SEHNR, CDR2 FQNEAQ (reference sequence). CDR3 sequence (DNA): TGTGCCAGCAGCGGACGGACTCCTAACGAGCAGTACTTC. As protein: CASSGRTPNEQYF.

The chain has TRBV4-1 and TRBJ1-1; tentatively, D is TRBD1 (6 bases). V lost 2 bases to trimming and J lost 3 bases, with 16 bases between them. CDR3 length: 16 residues. The germline CDR1 and CDR2 sequences are MGHRA and YSYEKL. The CDR3 here is CASSQPRLRGDTEAFF. The CDR3 coding sequence is TGCGCCAGCAGCCAACCAAGACTCAGGGGTGACACTGAAGCTTTCTTT.

This clonotype was counted a few times. This chain uses TRBV28 with TRBJ2-5, with 8 bases matching TRBD2. The germline CDR1 and CDR2 sequences are MDHEN and SYDVKM. The CDR3 has 16 residues. The V gene end was trimmed by 5 bases and the J gene end by 1 base; junction bases not matched to a gene: 9. The CDR3 protein is CASSTRTSPAQETQYF. The CDR3 region has the DNA TGTGCCAGCAGTACGAGGACTAGCCCCGCCCAAGAGACCCAGTACTTC. The variable domain in full, completed from reference TRBV28 and TRBJ2-5, reads DVKVTQSSRYLVKRTGEKVFLECVQDMDHENMFWYRQDPGLGLRLIYFSYDVKMKEKGDIPEGYSVSREKKERFSLILESASTNQTSMYLCASSTRTSPAQETQYFGPGTRLLVL.

The chain employs TRBV7-8 and TRBJ2-5; D unresolved. Trimming removed 8 bases from V and 1 base from J, with 14 bases in between. This CDR3 spans 14 amino acids. Germline CDR1 and CDR2: SGHVS and FQNEAQ. The CDR3 reads CASGRINFQETQYF. CDR3 bases: TGTGCCAGCGGGCGGATAAATTTCCAAGAGACCCAGTACTTC.

J is TRBJ2-1 and V is TRBV6-2 or TRBV6-3; TRBD2 matches 14 bases. CDR1 is MNHEY and CDR2 is SVGEGT in the germline V gene. CDR3 size: 18 residues. Trimming removed 0 bases from V and 10 bases from J; junction bases left unmatched: 11. CDR3 amino acids: CASSYSFSRGLAGDEQFF. CDR3 nucleotides: TGTGCCAGCAGTTACTCATTTAGTAGGGGACTAGCGGGGGACGAGCAGTTCTTC.

The rearrangement joins TRBV27 to TRBJ2-5; D perhaps matches TRBD2 (5 bases). The assigned J gene may be wrong: the sequence end matches TRBJ2-1 better. The CDR3 runs to 16 residues. The V gene's germline CDR1 is MNHEY and CDR2 SMNVEV (reference sequence). CDR3 protein: CASSWSGLKWDNEQFF. In nucleotides, the CDR3 is TGTGCCAGCAGTTGGAGCGGACTGAAGTGGGATAATGAGCAGTTCTTC.

This clonotype was counted between two and nine times. One junction end does not reproduce the germline sequence, and a read error may be involved. The J gene is TRBJ2-5, the V gene TRBV11-2; D gene uncertain. CDR3 length: 15 residues. Germline CDR1 reads SGHAT; CDR2 reads FQNNGV. The chain's CDR3 is CASSLVTSATYEQCF. CDR3 DNA: TGTGCCAGCAGCTTAGTTACCAGCGCTACTTACGAGCAGTGCTTC.

The chain links TRBV29-1 to TRBJ2-1; TRBD2 matches at 7 bases. J was trimmed by 8 bases and V by 0 bases; bases with no gene match: 10. This CDR3 region has 15 residues. From germline, CDR1 is SQVTM and CDR2 ANQGSEA. CDR3 protein: CSVEDLWRELDEQFF. For the CDR3, the DNA is TGCAGCGTTGAAGATCTGTGGCGGGAGTTGGATGAGCAGTTCTTC.

The chain combines TRBV12-3 or TRBV12-4 with TRBJ2-2, with D possibly being TRBD1 (6 bases). The CDR3 is 13 residues long. V dropped 6 bases and J dropped 7 bases, with 12 bases sitting between them. The DNA of the CDR3 is TGTGCCAGCAGATCCAGGGGAAACGGGGAGCTGTTTTTT. Amino acid sequence: CASRSRGNGELFF.

V gene TRBV14 combines with J gene TRBJ2-1; D perhaps matches TRBD2 (6 bases). CDR1 SGHDN and CDR2 FVKESK come from the germline V gene. The CDR3 has 16 amino acids. V dropped 4 bases and J dropped 4 bases, with 17 bases sitting between them. The CDR3 reads CASSPFGSGVYNEQFF. As DNA, the CDR3 is TGTGCCAGCAGCCCGTTCGGTAGCGGAGTTTACAATGAGCAGTTCTTC.

The rearrangement joins TRBV20-1 to TRBJ2-5, with D uncertain. Germline assignment: CDR1 DFQATT and CDR2 SNEGSKA (reference sequence). V gave up 7 bases and J gave up 3 bases, with 9 bases separating them. The CDR3 runs 11 residues. CDR3 DNA: TGCAGTGGAACGCTCGAAGAGACCCAGTACTTC. It is translated as CSGTLEETQYF.

This clonotype has more than one count but fewer than ten. The J gene is TRBJ2-3, the V gene TRBV20-1; the match to TRBD1 covers 10 bases. CDR1 and CDR2 from the germline V gene are DFQATT and SNEGSKA (reference sequence). V dropped 3 bases and J dropped 1; count of bases not matched to a gene: 4. This CDR3 spans 15 amino acids. DNA for the CDR3: TGCAGTGCTAGTTCCGGGACAGGGGGCACAGATACGCAGTATTTT. Translation: CSASSGTGGTDTQYF.